Sequencing of this T cell receptor beta chain was carried out in a study of cytomegalovirus exposure and HLA in healthy donors. V was clipped by 5 bases and J by 7 bases; unmatched bases: 10. Germline CDR1 reads MDHEN; CDR2 reads SYDVKM. CDR3 length: 14 residues. This clone was counted only a few times. The PCR used 60 Vbeta and 13 Jbeta primers. TCRdb keeps only in-frame clones here, not all; method: immunoSEQ multiplex PCR. Of 100,000 to 150,000 clones listed, 17% are singletons. The genes are TRBV28 and TRBJ2-7, with 8 bases fitting TRBD1. Sequenced material: PBMCs. This receptor was obtained from a female donor in good health and CMV-seropositive. CDR3 bases: TGTGCCAGCAGTGGGGGGACAGGACCTAGGGAGCAGTACTTC. Its translation is CASSGGTGPREQYF.